Presented here are 12 T cell receptor beta chains from one specimen sequenced in a study of regulatory T cells in long-lasting Graves disease. Described time point: newly diagnosed GD, antithyroid drugs for less than 3 months. The TCR library was prepared using RNA isolated from PBMCs. Sequencing libraries for TCR beta were prepared with iRepertoire HTBI primers and Arm-PCR of CDR3 regions. One entry per CDR3 protein results from TCRdb running MiXCR on the multiplex PCR reads. The sample has about 380,000 distinct CDR3 sequences, roughly a sixth seen once. The specimen comprised peripheral blood mononuclear cells (PBMCs), sampled at new diagnosis, from a patient treated with antithyroid drugs. Every receptor here comes from a female donor with Graves disease.

This clonotype has only one observation. The chain recombines TRBV27 with TRBJ2-3; 12 nucleotides line up with TRBD2. Germline V lookup: CDR1 MNHEY, CDR2 SMNVEV (reference sequence). The length of the CDR3 is 17 residues. J lost 3 bases, V lost 6 bases, and 10 bases had no gene match. CDR3 in amino acids: CASRKGTSGPQTDTQYF. The CDR3 DNA sequence: TGTGCCAGCAGAAAAGGGACTAGCGGGCCCCAGACAGATACGCAGTATTTT.

This clonotype came up many times. The J gene is TRBJ2-7, the V gene TRBV6-1; 7 bases map to TRBD2. The germline V gene has CDR1 MNHNS and CDR2 SASEGT. V shed 5 bases and J 2 bases; nucleotides not matched to a gene: 12. The CDR3 runs to 16 residues. The CDR3 region is CASSRPSGSPTYEQYF. The DNA of the CDR3 is TGTGCCAGCAGTCGGCCTAGCGGTTCACCGACCTACGAGCAGTACTTC.

In its sample, this clonotype was seen a few times. The chain carries TRBV11-2 and TRBJ2-5, with TRBD2 as a possible D gene (5 bases). V gave up 6 bases and J gave up 5 bases, with 10 bases separating them. Germline V gives CDR1 SGHAT, CDR2 FQNNGV. The CDR3 runs 12 residues. In nucleotides, the CDR3 is TGTGCCAGCAGGTTTCGGAGGGAGACCCAGTACTTC. Translation gives CASRFRRETQYF.

This clonotype was picked up many times. The V call is TRBV5-1, the J call TRBJ2-3; TRBD2 aligns across 7 bases. This CDR3 is built from 14 residues. CDR1 SGHRS and CDR2 YFSETQ come from the germline V gene. Trimming at V came to 4 bases and at J to 4 bases, leaving 6 bases not matched to a gene. CDR3 nucleotide sequence: TGCGCCAGCAGCGACATGGGAGGGTCAGATACGCAGTATTTT. Its protein product is CASSDMGGSDTQYF.

This clonotype came up many times. CDR3 nucleotide sequence: TGTGCCAGCAGCGGACTGATCTTTGGGGAGCAGTACTTC. This gives the protein CASSGLIFGEQYF. The chain is built from TRBV6-1 and TRBJ2-7; tentatively, D is TRBD2 (5 bases). Between the trimmed V and J ends, which lost 6 bases and 7 bases, there was a span of 16 bases. The CDR3 is made up of 13 amino acids. Per germline, CDR1 MNHNS and CDR2 SASEGT.

Comment on this clonotype: Being one base from a much bigger clone, this may be a read error. The chain uses TRBV12-3 or TRBV12-4 and TRBJ2-1; no firm D call. The tail of the sequence fits TRBJ2-3 better, so the J call may be wrong. The CDR3 loop spans 14 amino acids. Here the CDR3 DNA reads TGTGCCAGCAGTTCTAAACAAGGCAAAGATACGCAGTATTTT. It codes for CASSSKQGKDTQYF.

This clonotype was observed at least ten times. As DNA, the CDR3 is TGCAGTGCTAGCGGACTAGCGGGAGCTCCCTCCTACGAGCAGTACTTC. It encodes CSASGLAGAPSYEQYF. This chain joins TRBV20-1 and TRBJ2-7; 13 bases agree with TRBD2. The ends lost 3 bases at V and 0 bases at J; junction bases unmatched: 5. This CDR3 comprises 16 residues. The germline gives CDR1 DFQATT, CDR2 SNEGSKA (reference sequence).

This clonotype was seen repeatedly, ten times or more. The genes are TRBV7-2 and TRBJ1-1; D might be TRBD1 (6 bases). Germline V CDR1 and CDR2: SGHTA, FQGNSA. V was shortened by 1 base and J by 8 bases, with 14 bases between the two germline ends. The CDR3 has 14 residues. This CDR3 is CASSLDQGGTEAFF. The CDR3 DNA reads as TGTGCCAGCAGCTTAGACCAAGGAGGGACAGAAGCTTTCTTT.

The sample holds many counts of this clonotype. The DNA of the CDR3 is TGTGCCAGCAGTGGTAGACGGGAGAACACTGAAGCTTTCTTT. It encodes CASSGRRENTEAFF. V gene TRBV6-1 combines with J gene TRBJ1-1, with no clear D. The CDR3 contains 14 residues. Germline V gene lookup returns CDR1 MNHNS and CDR2 SASEGT. V gave up 4 bases and J gave up 1 base, with 10 bases separating them.

This clonotype was detected only a few times. With a much larger clone just one base away, this may be a read error. J is TRBJ2-1 and V is TRBV2; the D gene is possibly TRBD2 (5 bases). From germline, CDR1 is SNHLY and CDR2 FYNNEI. Between the trimmed V and J ends, which lost 0 bases and 8 bases, there was a span of 17 bases. This CDR3 contains 16 residues. This chain's CDR3 is CASSEAEPGYRDEQFF. The DNA for the CDR3 is TGTGCCAGCAGTGAAGCTGAGCCGGGGTATAGAGATGAGCAGTTCTTC.

This chain links TRBV7-6 with TRBJ1-4; perhaps TRBD1 as D (5 bases). CDR3 length: 19 residues. The germline CDR1 and CDR2 sequences are SGHVS and FNYEAQ. The germline V and J ends were trimmed by 5 bases and 5 bases, with 27 bases remaining between them. The CDR3 reads CASSQYPLPSLGPNEKLFF. The DNA of the CDR3 is TGTGCCAGCAGCCAATACCCTCTTCCTTCGTTGGGACCCAATGAAAAACTGTTTTTT.

The sample holds many counts of this clonotype. The genes are TRBV28 and TRBJ2-1; a possible D gene is TRBD2 (6 bases). The CDR3 consists of 16 residues. Germline CDR1 and CDR2: MDHEN and SYDVKM. The V end lost 0 bases, the J end lost 0 bases, and 9 bases lay between the germline ends. The CDR3 DNA is TGTGCCAGCAGTTTATGGGGGGGAAGCTCCTACAATGAGCAGTTCTTC. Amino acids: CASSLWGGSSYNEQFF.